Included here is one TCR beta chain sequence, with context. Original processing methods: Counts of nucleated cells, estimated from reference gene primer amplification, were obtained. The data were produced by immunoSEQ multiplex PCR, yet TCRdb's version contains in-frame clones alone and is incomplete. V, J and clone size were drawn from that table, and D and trimming were deduced from the DNA. The sample lists 100,000 to 150,000 clones, around 86% occurring once. The source of the sample is a study of blood T cell repertoires in COVID-19. Background on the study: Spain, Italy and the United States supplied samples that represented acute and convalescent COVID-19. T cells, B-cell-depleted T cells, or PBMCs provided the cDNA or gDNA that served as material.

The germline CDR1 and CDR2 sequences are KGHSH and LQKENI. The length of the CDR3 is 15 residues. Trimming left V 2 bases short and J 4 bases short, with 11 bases between. The receptor was derived from a man aged 80 or over with active or convalescent COVID-19. J is TRBJ1-4 and V is TRBV18; D gene ambiguous. Specimen: peripheral blood. CDR3 bases: TGTGCCAGCTCACCAGGGAACGCGGGTAATGAAAAACTGTTTTTT. Amino acid sequence: CASSPGNAGNEKLFF.